This TCR beta chain was identified during a study of cytomegalovirus exposure and HLA in healthy donors. Overall study findings and caveats: Under 20,000 TCR beta sequences were associated with HLA alleles at 0.05 false discovery rate in a later analysis. Overall, approximately 180 TCR beta chains were annotated as cytomegalovirus-associated.

This clone has a handful of counts. What it binds is unknown. V shed 2 bases and J shed 4 bases, with 9 bases lying between them. The CDR3 spans 14 residues. CDR1 is MNHEY and CDR2 is SVGAGI in the germline V gene. Both 60 Vbeta primers and 13 Jbeta primers went into the PCR. Produced via immunoSEQ multiplex PCR; TCRdb's table is partial and in-frame only. The sample has about 140,000 clones, approximately 80% seen once. The gene calls are TRBV6-5 and TRBJ2-1; D gene unclear. The sequenced material came from PBMCs. The receptor was derived from a woman aged 45 to 65 in good health and CMV-seropositive. In DNA, the CDR3 is TGTGCCAGCAGTTACGGTAACCGGTACAATGAGCAGTTCTTC. Amino acids: CASSYGNRYNEQFF.